Listed below are T cell receptor beta chains from one sample, sequenced in a study of beta chain features in type 1 diabetes. The table came from immunoSEQ multiplex PCR; TCRdb's copy has only in-frame clones and leaves some out. Of about 230,000 clones in the sample, 9% to 10% were seen once. The sequencing input was naive CD4+ T cells from blood. The source is a woman between 18 and 30 years old in good health. The CDR3 runs from the conserved cysteine through the conserved F or W. D genes are given only for firm matches. Some rows mark clone size as missing; the rest say once, few, many or name a class of expanded clone.

- | TRBJ1-1 | TRBV28 | - | TGTGCCAGCATCCACCGAGATGAAGCTTTCTTT | CASIHRDEAFF
- | TRBJ2-7 | TRBV2 | - | TGTGCCAGCAGTGAAGAATCGTTCTACGAGCAGTACTTC | CASSEESFYEQYF
few | TRBJ2-3 | TRBV27 | TRBD2 | TGTGCCAGCAATCCGGGACCGGGTCTAGCGGGAGAGGTTGCAGATACGCAGTATTTT | CASNPGPGLAGEVADTQYF
few | TRBJ2-1 | TRBV7-9 | TRBD1 | TGTGCCAGCAGCTCGGACAGGGGGTACAATGAGCAGTTCTTC | CASSSDRGYNEQFF
few | TRBJ1-1 | TRBV30 | - | TGTGCCGGCGGGGCTGGGGGTTCGAGCACTGAAGCTTTCTTT | CAGGAGGSSTEAFF
- | TRBJ1-5 | TRBV29-1 | - | TGCAGCGTTGGTGGCGGACTTCAGCCCCAGCATTTT | CSVGGGLQPQHF
- | TRBJ2-4 | TRBV9 | - | TGTGCCAGCAGCACCGAGGTAGCCAAAAACATTCAGTACTTC | CASSTEVAKNIQYF
- | TRBJ2-1 | TRBV6-6 | TRBD2 | TGTGCCAGCGGACTAGCGGGGGTAAATGAGCAGTTCTTC | CASGLAGVNEQFF
many | TRBJ2-1 | TRBV5-1 | TRBD2 | TGCGCCAGCAGCTCCCGGGGGGGCCCTGACAATGAGCAGTTCTTC | CASSSRGGPDNEQFF
- | TRBJ1-1 | TRBV4-1 | - | TGCGCCAGCAGCCTAACTAATGGACAGCCTGGTAGAATGAACACTGAAGCTTTCTTT | CASSLTNGQPGRMNTEAFF
- | TRBJ2-5 | TRBV7-9 | TRBD1 | TGTGCCAGCCGTATGACAGGGGCTGAGACCCAGTACTTC | CASRMTGAETQYF
few | TRBJ2-5 | TRBV25-1 | TRBD1 | TGTGCCAGCAGTGATCGACAGGGTGGCGAGACCCAGTACTTC | CASSDRQGGETQYF
- | TRBJ2-1 | TRBV10-3 | - | TGTGCCACCCTGGCAGGGGAATGGAATGAGCAGTTCTTC | CATLAGEWNEQFF
few | TRBJ2-2 | TRBV10-3 | - | TGTGCCATCAAGGAGAGGAACACCGGGGAGCTGTTTTTT | CAIKERNTGELFF
few | TRBJ2-1 | TRBV6-4 | TRBD2 | TGTGCCAGCAGCCGGGAGGGCGGGAGGGCCGGAAATGAGCAGTTCTTC | CASSREGGRAGNEQFF
few | TRBJ1-1 | TRBV6-1 | - | TGTGCCAGCAGCGATCATAGTAGGAACACTGAAGCTTTCTTT | CASSDHSRNTEAFF
- | TRBJ1-1 | TRBV5-1 | - | TGCGCCAGCAGCTTTACAGGGAAGAACACTGAAGCTTTCTTT | CASSFTGKNTEAFF
few | TRBJ2-7 | TRBV5-1 | TRBD2 | TGCGCCAGCAGCTTGACTAGCGGGAGAAACGAGCAGTACTTC | CASSLTSGRNEQYF
few | TRBJ1-6 | TRBV7-9 | TRBD1 | TGTGCCAGCAGCTTACCCGGCGGGACAGGGATTAATTCACCCCTCCACTTT | CASSLPGGTGINSPLHF
- | TRBJ1-1 | TRBV6-1 | TRBD1 | TGTGCCAGCAGTGAAGAGGGGGACAGCTACACTGAAGCTTTCTTT | CASSEEGDSYTEAFF
- | TRBJ1-1 | TRBV6-4 | - | TGTGCCAGCAGTCTTTCAAGGGGCACTGAAGCTTTCTTT | CASSLSRGTEAFF
- | TRBJ2-7 | TRBV7-9 | TRBD1 | TGTGCCAGCAGCAAGCAGGGGGCCTACGAGCAGTACTTC | CASSKQGAYEQYF
- | TRBJ1-2 | TRBV10-2 | TRBD1 | TGCGCCAGCAGTGAAGACAGGGGAAACTATGGCTACACCTTC | CASSEDRGNYGYTF
few | TRBJ2-7 | TRBV30 | TRBD1 | TGTGCCTGGAGTACAGGGGGGCCCCCCTACGAGCAGTACTTC | CAWSTGGPPYEQYF
- | TRBJ2-1 | TRBV18 | TRBD2 | TGTGCCAGCTCACCAGCGATAGCGGGGGTGTACAATGAGCAGTTCTTC | CASSPAIAGVYNEQFF
- | TRBJ2-1 | TRBV7-2 | - | TGTGCCAGCAGCCCCCTGATGGGCAGCCACAATGAGCAGTTCTTC | CASSPLMGSHNEQFF
few | TRBJ1-1 | TRBV28 | - | TGTGCCAGCAGTTTATCTGCCAGGGAAGCTTTCTTT | CASSLSAREAFF
few | TRBJ1-5 | TRBV18 | TRBD1 | TGTGCCAGCTCACGTGGGACAGGGGTGAGCAATCAGCCCCAGCATTTT | CASSRGTGVSNQPQHF
few | TRBJ2-1 | TRBV7-9 | - | TGTGCCAGCAGCCCGTTGGGGGCCCAATTATACAATGAGCAGTTCTTC | CASSPLGAQLYNEQFF
- | TRBJ1-6 | TRBV2 | TRBD1 | TGTGCCAGCAGTGAGGCGCAGGGGGTTGGATCACCCCTCCACTTT | CASSEAQGVGSPLHF
few | TRBJ2-7 | TRBV18 | TRBD2 | TGTGCCAGCTCACCAGTGGGGGTCGGCGGGAGCTCCTACGAGCAGTACTTC | CASSPVGVGGSSYEQYF
- | TRBJ2-7 | TRBV2 | TRBD2 | TGTGCCAGCACCTATCCGGGACTAGCGGGAGGGCCGATCTCCTACGAGCAGTACTTC | CASTYPGLAGGPISYEQYF
- | TRBJ1-5 | TRBV18 | TRBD1 | TGTGCCAGCTCACTGGACAGGGAGAGCCAGCCCCAGCATTTT | CASSLDRESQPQHF
- | TRBJ1-1 | TRBV18 | TRBD1 | TGTGCCAGCTCACCACGACAGGGGAACACTGAAGCTTTCTTT | CASSPRQGNTEAFF
few | TRBJ1-1 | TRBV19 | - | TGTGCCAGTAGTTTAGGCAGGGCTGCGAACACTGAAGCTTTCTTT | CASSLGRAANTEAFF
few | TRBJ1-1 | TRBV21-1 | - | TGTGCCAGCAGCAGGGACAGAAGGGGCACTGAAGCTTTCTTT | CASSRDRRGTEAFF
- | TRBJ2-1 | TRBV15 | - | TGTGCCACCAGCAGAGACACTTACAATGAGCAGTTCTTC | CATSRDTYNEQFF
- | TRBJ2-7 | TRBV6-1 | TRBD2 | TGTGCCAGCAGTACGGGACTAGCGGGAGTACACGAGCAGTACTTC | CASSTGLAGVHEQYF
few | TRBJ2-3 | TRBV6-5 | - | TGTGCCAGCAGGAGCATAGATACGCAGTATTTT | CASRSIDTQYF
few | TRBJ1-5 | TRBV30 | TRBD1 | TGTGCCTGGAGTGAGACAGGGGCGGTTCAGCCCCAGCATTTT | CAWSETGAVQPQHF
few | TRBJ2-6 | TRBV5-4 | - | TGTGCCAGCAGCTTGAGAAGGGACTCGGGTGGCAACGTCCTGACTTTC | CASSLRRDSGGNVLTF
- | TRBJ2-1 | TRBV5-4 | TRBD2 | TGTGCCAGCAGTCCGACTAGCGGGAGAGGCGGGGGTGAGCAGTTCTTC | CASSPTSGRGGGEQFF
few | TRBJ2-1 | TRBV6-1 | TRBD1 | TGTGCCAGCAGTGAAGCGGGGACAGGGACACGTCGGCAGTTCTTC | CASSEAGTGTRRQFF
many | TRBJ2-5 | TRBV10-3 | - | TGTGCCATCAGTGATAGGGGGCAAGAGACCCAGTACTTC | CAISDRGQETQYF
- | TRBJ2-7 | TRBV13 | - | TGTGCCAGCAGCTTAGGGGTTCGCTACGAGCAGTACTTC | CASSLGVRYEQYF
- | TRBJ2-1 | TRBV15 | TRBD2 | TGTGCCACCAGCAGTCTGGGGGGGATCTCCTACAATGAGCAGTTCTTC | CATSSLGGISYNEQFF